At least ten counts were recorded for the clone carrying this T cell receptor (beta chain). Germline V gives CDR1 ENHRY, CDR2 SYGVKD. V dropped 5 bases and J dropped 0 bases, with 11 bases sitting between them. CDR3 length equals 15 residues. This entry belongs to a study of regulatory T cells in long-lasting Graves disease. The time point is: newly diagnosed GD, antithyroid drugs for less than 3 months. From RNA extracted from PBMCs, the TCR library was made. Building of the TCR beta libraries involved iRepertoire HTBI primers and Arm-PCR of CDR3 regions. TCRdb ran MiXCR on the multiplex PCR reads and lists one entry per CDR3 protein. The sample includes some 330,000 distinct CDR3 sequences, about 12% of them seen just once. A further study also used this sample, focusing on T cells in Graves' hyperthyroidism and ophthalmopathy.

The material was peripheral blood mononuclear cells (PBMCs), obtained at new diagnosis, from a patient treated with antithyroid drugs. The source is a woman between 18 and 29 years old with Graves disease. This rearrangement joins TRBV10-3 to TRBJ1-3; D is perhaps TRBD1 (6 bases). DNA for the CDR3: TGTGCCATCAGTTCGACAGGCAGCTCTGGAAACACCATATATTTT. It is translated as CAISSTGSSGNTIYF.